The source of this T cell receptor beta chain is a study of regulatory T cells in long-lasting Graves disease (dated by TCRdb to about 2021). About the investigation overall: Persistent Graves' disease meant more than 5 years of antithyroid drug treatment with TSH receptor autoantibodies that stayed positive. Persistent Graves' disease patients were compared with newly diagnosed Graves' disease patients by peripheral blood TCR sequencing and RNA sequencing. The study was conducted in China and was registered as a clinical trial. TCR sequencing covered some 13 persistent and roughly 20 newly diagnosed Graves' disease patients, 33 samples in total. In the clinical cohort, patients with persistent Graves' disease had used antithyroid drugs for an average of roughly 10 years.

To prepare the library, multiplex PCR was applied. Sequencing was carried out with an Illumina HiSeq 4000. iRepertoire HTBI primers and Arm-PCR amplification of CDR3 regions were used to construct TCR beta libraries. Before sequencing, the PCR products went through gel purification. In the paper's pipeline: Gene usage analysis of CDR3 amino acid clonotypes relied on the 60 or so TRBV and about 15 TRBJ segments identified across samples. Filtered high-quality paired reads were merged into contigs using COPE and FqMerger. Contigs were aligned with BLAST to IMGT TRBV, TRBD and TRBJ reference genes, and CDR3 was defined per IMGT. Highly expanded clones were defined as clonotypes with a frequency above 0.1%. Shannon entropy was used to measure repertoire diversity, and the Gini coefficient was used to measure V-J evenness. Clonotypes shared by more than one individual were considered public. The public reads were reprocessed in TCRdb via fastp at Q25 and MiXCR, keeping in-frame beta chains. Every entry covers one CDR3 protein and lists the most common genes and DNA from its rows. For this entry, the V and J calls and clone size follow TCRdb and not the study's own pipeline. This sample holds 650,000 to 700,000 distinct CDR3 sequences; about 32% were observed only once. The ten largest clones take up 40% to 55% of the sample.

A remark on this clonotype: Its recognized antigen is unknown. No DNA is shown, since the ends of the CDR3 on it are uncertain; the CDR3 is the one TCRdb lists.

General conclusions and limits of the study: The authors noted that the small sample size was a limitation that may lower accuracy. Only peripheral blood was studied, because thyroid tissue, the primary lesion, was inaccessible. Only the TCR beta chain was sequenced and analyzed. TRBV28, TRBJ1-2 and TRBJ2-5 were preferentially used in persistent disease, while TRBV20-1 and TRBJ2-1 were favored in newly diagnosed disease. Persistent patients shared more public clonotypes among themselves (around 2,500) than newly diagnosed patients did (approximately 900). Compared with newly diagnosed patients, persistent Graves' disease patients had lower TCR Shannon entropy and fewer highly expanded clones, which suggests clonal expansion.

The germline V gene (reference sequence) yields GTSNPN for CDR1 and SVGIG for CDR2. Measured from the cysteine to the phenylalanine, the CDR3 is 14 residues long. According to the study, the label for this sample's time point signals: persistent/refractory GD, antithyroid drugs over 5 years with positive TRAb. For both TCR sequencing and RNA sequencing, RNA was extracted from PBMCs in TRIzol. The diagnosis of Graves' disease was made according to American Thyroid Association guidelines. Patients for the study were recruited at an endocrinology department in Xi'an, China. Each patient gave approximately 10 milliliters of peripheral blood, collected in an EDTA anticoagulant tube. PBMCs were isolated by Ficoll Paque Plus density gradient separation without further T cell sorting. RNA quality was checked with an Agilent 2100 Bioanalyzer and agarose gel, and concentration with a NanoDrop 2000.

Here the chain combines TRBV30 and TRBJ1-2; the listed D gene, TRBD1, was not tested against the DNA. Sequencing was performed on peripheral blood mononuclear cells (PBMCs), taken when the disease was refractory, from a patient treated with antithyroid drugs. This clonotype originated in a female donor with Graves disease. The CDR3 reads CAWSFLAGTDGYTF.